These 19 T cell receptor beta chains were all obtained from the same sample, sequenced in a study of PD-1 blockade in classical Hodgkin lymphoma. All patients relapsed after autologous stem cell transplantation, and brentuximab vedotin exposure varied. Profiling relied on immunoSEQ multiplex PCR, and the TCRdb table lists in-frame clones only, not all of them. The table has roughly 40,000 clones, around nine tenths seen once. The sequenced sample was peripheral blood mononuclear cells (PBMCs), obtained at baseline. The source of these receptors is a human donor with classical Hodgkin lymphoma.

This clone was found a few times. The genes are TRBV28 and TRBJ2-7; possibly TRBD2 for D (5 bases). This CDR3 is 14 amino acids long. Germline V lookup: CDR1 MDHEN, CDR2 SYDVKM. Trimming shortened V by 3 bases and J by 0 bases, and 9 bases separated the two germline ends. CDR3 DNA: TGTGCCAGCAGTTTTCTTGGGAGCTCCTACGAGCAGTACTTC. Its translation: CASSFLGSSYEQYF.

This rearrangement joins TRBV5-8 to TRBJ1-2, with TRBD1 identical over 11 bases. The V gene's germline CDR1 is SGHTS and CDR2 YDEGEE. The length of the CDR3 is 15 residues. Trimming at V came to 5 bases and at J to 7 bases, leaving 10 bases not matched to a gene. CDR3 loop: CASRVPGQGAGGYTF. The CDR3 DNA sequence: TGTGCCAGCAGGGTCCCTGGACAGGGGGCAGGTGGCTACACCTTC.

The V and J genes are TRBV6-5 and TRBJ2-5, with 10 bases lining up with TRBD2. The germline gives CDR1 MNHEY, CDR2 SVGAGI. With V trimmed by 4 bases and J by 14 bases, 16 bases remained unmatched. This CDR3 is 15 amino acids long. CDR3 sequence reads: CASSSGIGLAGGPYF. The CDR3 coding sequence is TGTGCCAGCAGTTCGGGGATAGGGTTAGCGGGGGGTCCTTACTTC.

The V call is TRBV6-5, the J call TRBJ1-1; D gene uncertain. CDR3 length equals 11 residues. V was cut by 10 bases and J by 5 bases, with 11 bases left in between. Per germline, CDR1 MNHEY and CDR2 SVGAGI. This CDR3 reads CAIRSGTEAFF. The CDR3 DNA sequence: TGTGCCATTCGGTCGGGGACTGAAGCTTTCTTT.

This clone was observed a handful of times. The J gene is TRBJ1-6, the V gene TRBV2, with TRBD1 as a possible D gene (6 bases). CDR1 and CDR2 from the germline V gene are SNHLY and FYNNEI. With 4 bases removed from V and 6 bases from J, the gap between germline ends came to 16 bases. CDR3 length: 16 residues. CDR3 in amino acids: CASSGDRTDANSPLHF. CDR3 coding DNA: TGTGCCAGCAGTGGCGACCGGACAGATGCTAATTCACCCCTCCACTTT.

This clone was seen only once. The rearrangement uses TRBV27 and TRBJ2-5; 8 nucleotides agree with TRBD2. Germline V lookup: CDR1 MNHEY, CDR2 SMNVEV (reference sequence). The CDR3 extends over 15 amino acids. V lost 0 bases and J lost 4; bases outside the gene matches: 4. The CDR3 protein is CASSLSSGGLETQYF. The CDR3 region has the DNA TGTGCCAGCAGTTTATCGAGCGGGGGATTAGAGACCCAGTACTTC.

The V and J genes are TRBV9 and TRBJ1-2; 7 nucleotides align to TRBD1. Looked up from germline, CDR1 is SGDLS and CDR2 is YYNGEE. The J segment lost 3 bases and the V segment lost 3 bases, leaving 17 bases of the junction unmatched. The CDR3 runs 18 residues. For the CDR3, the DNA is TGTGCCAGCAGCGGACTCCTCGAAACAGGGGCCCCTTACTATGGCTACACCTTC. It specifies CASSGLLETGAPYYGYTF.

CDR3 nucleotide sequence: TGCGCCAGCAGCTTGGCCGGCAGTTTCTCTGGAAACACCATATATTTT. Protein sequence: CASSLAGSFSGNTIYF. The chain joins TRBV5-1 to TRBJ1-3, with D unresolved. The CDR3 sequence is 16 residues long. CDR1 is SGHRS and CDR2 is YFSETQ in the germline V gene. V was pared by 0 bases and J by 0 bases, with 10 bases between. Together with reference TRBV5-1 and TRBJ1-3, the CDR3 gives the full variable domain: KAGVTQTPRYLIKTRGQQVTLSCSPISGHRSVSWYQQTPGQGLQFLFEYFSETQRNKGNFPGRFSGRQFSNSRSEMNVSTLELGDSALYLCASSLAGSFSGNTIYFGEGSWLTVV.

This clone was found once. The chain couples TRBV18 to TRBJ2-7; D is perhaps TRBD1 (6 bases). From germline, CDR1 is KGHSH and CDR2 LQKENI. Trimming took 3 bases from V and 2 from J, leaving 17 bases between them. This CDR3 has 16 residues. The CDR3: CASSPFSGTLPYEQYF. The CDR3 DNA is TGTGCCAGCTCACCTTTCTCCGGGACACTTCCCTACGAGCAGTACTTC. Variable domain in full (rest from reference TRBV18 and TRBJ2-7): NAGVMQNPRHLVRRRGQEARLRCSPMKGHSHVYWYRQLPEEGLKFMVYLQKENIIDESGMPKERFSAEFPKEGPSILRIQQVVRGDSAAYFCASSPFSGTLPYEQYFGPGTRLTVT.

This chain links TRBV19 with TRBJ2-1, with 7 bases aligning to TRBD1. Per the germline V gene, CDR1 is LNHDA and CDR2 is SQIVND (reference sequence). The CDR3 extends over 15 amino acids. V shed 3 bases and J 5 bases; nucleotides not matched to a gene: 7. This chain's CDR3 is CASSISWTGHNEQFF. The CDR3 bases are TGTGCCAGTAGTATCTCATGGACAGGACACAATGAGCAGTTCTTC.

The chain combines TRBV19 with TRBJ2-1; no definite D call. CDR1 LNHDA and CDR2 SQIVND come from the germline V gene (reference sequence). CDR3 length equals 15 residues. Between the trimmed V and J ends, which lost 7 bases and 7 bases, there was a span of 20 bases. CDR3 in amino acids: CASKRVPTMRNEQFF. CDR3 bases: TGTGCCAGTAAGAGAGTACCCACAATGAGGAATGAGCAGTTCTTC. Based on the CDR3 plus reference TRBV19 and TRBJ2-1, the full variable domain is DGGITQSPKYLFRKEGQNVTLSCEQNLNHDAMYWYRQDPGQGLRLIYYSQIVNDFQKGDIAEGYSVSREKKESFPLTVTSAQKNPTAFYLCASKRVPTMRNEQFFGPGTRLTVL.

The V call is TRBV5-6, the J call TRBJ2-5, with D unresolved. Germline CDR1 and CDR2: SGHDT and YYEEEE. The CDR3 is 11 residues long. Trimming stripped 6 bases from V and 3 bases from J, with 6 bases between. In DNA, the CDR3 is TGTGCCAGCAACAATGAAGAGACCCAGTACTTC. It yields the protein CASNNEETQYF.

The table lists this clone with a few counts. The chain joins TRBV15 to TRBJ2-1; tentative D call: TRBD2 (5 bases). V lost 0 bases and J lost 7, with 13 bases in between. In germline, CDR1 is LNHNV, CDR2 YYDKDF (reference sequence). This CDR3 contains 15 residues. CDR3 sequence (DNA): TGTGCCACCAGCAGAGATTACGCGGGCGGTAATGAGCAGTTCTTC. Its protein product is CATSRDYAGGNEQFF.

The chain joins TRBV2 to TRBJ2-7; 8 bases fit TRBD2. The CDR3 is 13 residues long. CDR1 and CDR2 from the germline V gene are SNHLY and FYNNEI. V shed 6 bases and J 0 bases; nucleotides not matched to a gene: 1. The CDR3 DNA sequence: TGTGCCAGCAGAGCGGGGGTCTCCTACGAGCAGTACTTC. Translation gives CASRAGVSYEQYF.

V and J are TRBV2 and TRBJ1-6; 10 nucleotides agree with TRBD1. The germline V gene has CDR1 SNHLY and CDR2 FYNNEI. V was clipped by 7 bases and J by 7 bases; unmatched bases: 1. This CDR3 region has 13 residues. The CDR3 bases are TGTGCCAGCACGGGACAGGGGAATTCACCCCTCCACTTT. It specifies CASTGQGNSPLHF.

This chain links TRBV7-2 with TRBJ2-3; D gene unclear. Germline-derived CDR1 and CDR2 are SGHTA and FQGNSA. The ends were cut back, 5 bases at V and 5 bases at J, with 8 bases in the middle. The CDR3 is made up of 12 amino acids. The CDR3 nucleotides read TGTGCCAGCAGCCCCTCCGGAGATACGCAGTATTTT. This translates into CASSPSGDTQYF.

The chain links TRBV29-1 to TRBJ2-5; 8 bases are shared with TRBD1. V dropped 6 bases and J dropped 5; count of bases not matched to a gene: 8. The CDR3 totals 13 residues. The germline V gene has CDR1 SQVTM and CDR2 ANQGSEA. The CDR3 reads CSVAGQARETQYF. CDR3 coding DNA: TGCAGCGTGGCGGGACAGGCGAGGGAGACCCAGTACTTC.

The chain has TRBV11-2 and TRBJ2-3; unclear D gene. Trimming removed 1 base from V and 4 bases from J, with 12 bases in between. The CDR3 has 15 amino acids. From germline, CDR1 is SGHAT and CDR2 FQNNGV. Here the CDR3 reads CASSLGPHRADTQYF. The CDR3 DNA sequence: TGTGCCAGCAGCTTAGGTCCCCACAGAGCAGATACGCAGTATTTT.

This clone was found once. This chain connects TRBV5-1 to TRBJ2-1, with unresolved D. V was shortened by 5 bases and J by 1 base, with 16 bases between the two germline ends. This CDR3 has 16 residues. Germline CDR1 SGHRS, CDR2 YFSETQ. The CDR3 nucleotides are TGCGCCAGCAGTCCTGGTGGGGTTTTGTCCTACAATGAGCAGTTCTTC. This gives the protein CASSPGGVLSYNEQFF.